Listed below are T cell receptor beta chains from one sample, sequenced in a study of breast tumors, draining lymph nodes, adjacent tissues. TCRdb re-called the multiplex PCR reads with MiXCR, one entry per CDR3 protein. The profile shows nearly 200,000 distinct CDR3 sequences, roughly 31% of them singletons. Sequenced input: axillary lymph node tissue. These receptors all stem from a female donor with breast cancer. Some clones in this sample may be carry-over from other donors' samples. Each CDR3 is given without its conserved first and last residue. The D gene is left open where the match is weak. The size entry is marked missing in some rows and otherwise reads once, few, many or a size class.

size,V,D,J,CDR3
many,TRBV6-2/TRBV6-3,NA,TRBJ1-5,ASSLHRQGGNQPQH
many,TRBV20-1,NA,TRBJ2-7,SASTGSKQY
many,TRBV29-1,NA,TRBJ1-2,SVDRDGYT
many,TRBV5-8,TRBD1,TRBJ2-3,ASSSDRGGRTDTQY
NA,TRBV20-1,TRBD1,TRBJ2-7,SARADRDEQY
NA,TRBV7-3,NA,TRBJ2-3,ASSLRVGGSTNTQY
many,TRBV14,NA,TRBJ2-1,ASSQLNEDGI
many,TRBV5-6,TRBD1,TRBJ1-2,ASSLRDSGGGYT
many,TRBV20-1,NA,TRBJ2-5,SALLSETQS
many,TRBV6-5,TRBD1,TRBJ2-1,ASRTGLGNEQF